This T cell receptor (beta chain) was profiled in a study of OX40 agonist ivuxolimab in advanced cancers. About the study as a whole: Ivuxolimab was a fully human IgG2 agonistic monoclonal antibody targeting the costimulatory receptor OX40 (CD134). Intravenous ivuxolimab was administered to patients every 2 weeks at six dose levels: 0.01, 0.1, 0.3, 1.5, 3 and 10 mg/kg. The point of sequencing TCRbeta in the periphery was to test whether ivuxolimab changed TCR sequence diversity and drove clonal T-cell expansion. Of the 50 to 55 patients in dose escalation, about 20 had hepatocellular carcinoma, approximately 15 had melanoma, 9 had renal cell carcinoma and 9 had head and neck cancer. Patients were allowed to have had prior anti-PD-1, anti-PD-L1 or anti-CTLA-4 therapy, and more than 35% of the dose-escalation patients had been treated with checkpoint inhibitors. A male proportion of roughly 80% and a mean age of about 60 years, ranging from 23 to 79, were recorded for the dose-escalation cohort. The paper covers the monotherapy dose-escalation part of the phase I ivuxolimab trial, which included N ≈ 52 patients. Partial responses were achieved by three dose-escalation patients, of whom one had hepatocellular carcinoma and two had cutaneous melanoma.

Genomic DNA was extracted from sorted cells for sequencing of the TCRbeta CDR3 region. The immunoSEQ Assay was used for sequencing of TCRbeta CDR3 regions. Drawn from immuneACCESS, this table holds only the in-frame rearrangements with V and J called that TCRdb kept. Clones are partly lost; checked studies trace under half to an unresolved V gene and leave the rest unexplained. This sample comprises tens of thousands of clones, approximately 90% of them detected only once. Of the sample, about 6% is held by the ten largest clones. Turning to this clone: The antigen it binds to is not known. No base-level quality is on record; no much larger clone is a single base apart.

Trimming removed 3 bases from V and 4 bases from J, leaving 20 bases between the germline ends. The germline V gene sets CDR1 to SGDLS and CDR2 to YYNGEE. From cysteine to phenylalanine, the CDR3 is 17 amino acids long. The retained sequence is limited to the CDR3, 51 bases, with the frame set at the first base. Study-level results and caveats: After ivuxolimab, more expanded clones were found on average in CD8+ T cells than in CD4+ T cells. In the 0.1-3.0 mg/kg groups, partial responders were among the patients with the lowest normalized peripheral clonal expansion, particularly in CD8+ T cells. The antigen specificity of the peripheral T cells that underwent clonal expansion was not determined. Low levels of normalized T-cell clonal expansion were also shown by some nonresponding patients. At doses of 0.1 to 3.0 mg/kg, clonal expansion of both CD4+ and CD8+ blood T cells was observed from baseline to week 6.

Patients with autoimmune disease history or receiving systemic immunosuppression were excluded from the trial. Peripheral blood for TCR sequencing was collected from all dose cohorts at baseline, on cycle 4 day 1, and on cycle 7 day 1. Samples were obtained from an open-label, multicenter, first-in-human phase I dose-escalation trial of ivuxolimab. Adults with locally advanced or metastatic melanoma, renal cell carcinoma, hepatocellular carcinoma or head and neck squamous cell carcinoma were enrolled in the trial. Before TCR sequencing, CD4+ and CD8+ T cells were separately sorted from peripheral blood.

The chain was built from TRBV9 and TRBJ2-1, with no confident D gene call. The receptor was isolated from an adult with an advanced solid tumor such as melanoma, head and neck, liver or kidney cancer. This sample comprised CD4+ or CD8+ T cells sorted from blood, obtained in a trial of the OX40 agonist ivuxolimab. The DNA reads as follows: TGTGCCAGCAGCGCCTCCCCCGACGGTGGAACTTACAATGAGCAGTTCTTC. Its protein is CASSASPDGGTYNEQFF.